This T cell receptor (beta chain) was profiled in a study of metastatic and nonmetastatic thyroid tumors. Germline V lookup: CDR1 KGHSH, CDR2 LQKENI. The CDR3 runs to 15 residues. V was shortened by 3 bases and J by 8 bases, with 17 bases between the two germline ends. Each patient came to thyroid surgery without any prior treatment (of any kind). This clone was detected ten times or more. Using MiXCR, TCRdb reanalyzed the PCR reads. This table has roughly 75,000 clones, roughly an eighth appearing once. The origin of this receptor is a female donor with papillary thyroid cancer or a benign thyroid nodule (not recorded which). Some clones in this sample may be carry-over from other donors' samples. The sequenced sample was tumor tissue. The chain is built from TRBV18 and TRBJ2-1; perhaps TRBD1 as D (6 bases). The CDR3 is CASSPPTGSPHEQFF. The CDR3 DNA is TGTGCCAGCTCACCCCCCACAGGGTCTCCTCATGAGCAGTTCTTC.